This T cell receptor beta chain was sequenced for a study of response to subunit inactivated influenza vaccine. Trimming stripped 5 bases from V and 6 bases from J, with 10 bases between. This CDR3 contains 12 residues. Germline V gene sequence: CDR1 SEHNR, CDR2 FQNEAQ (reference sequence). TCRdb redid the calling of the RT-PCR reads with MiXCR, one entry per CDR3 protein. The sample yields about 540,000 distinct CDR3 sequences, roughly 25% seen once. The data also belong to a second study, concerning T cells expressing NK-cell markers. That study adds: UMI-tagged 5'RACE template switching yielded the TCR beta cDNA.

The rearrangement uses TRBV7-9 and TRBJ1-1, with D uncertain. The source material was CD4+ T cells sorted from PBMCs, sampled roughly 12 days after vaccination. The TCR comes from a man aged 50-59 years who received an inactivated influenza vaccine. The CDR3 is CASSEFQAEAFF. CDR3 nucleotide sequence: TGTGCCAGCAGCGAATTTCAGGCTGAAGCTTTCTTT.